This record concerns one TCR beta chain sequence. The target antigen is unknown. This sample was taken from a study of CD8+ T cells in alopecia areata. At the level of the study: The study gave treated patients oral tofacitinib at 5 to 10 mg twice daily. Disease severity was quantified as SALT score of affected scalp area. Overall study results and limits: Between patients, shared TCR sequences were less clear than in mice. This was possibly due in part to HLA diversity in the patient population.

Germline assignment: CDR1 MGHDK and CDR2 SYGVNS. Trimming stripped 3 bases from V and 5 bases from J, with 10 bases between. The CDR3 covers 13 residues. RNA was extracted and reverse transcribed into cDNA as the sequencing template. Libraries were prepared by immunoSEQ multiplex PCR; TCRdb keeps only in-frame clonotypes and omits some of them. The table has around 290,000 clones, nearly 60% seen once; the top ten hold about 1.7%. Treatment noted: oral pan-JAK inhibitor, 5-10 mg twice daily. The source material was CD4+ T cells sorted from blood, sampled at week 24, from a patient treated with tofacitinib. The clonotype originates from a human donor with alopecia areata. The V call is TRBV25-1, the J call TRBJ1-2; D not resolved. The DNA of the CDR3 is TGTGCCAGCAGTGATGCCTCTGAATATGGCTACACCTTC. Translation: CASSDASEYGYTF.